These T cell receptor beta chains were read from a single sample in a study of STAT5B mutations in CD4+ large granular lymphocyte leukemia. Repertoires were generated with immunoSEQ multiplex PCR, while TCRdb's copy carries only in-frame clones and drops some. The sample carries around 26,000 clones, 74% recorded once. Material for sequencing was CD4+ T cells from blood buffy coats. These receptors originate from a human donor in good health. Both conserved end residues are part of each CDR3. D genes are given only for firm matches. Rows give clone size only sometimes, using once, few, many, or a class for an expanded clone.

j_gene,d_gene,v_gene,abundance,CDR3nt,CDR3aa
TRBJ1-1,.,TRBV28,few,TGTGCCAGCAGTTTATTGAGCCAGGGAGTCACTGAAGCTTTCTTT,CASSLLSQGVTEAFF
TRBJ2-2,.,TRBV7-2,.,TGTGCCAGCAGCTTAGACGTCGGGGAGCTGTTTTTT,CASSLDVGELFF
TRBJ2-5,.,TRBV5-5,.,TGTGCCAGCAGCTTTGAAGGGAGGGAGACCCAGTACTTC,CASSFEGRETQYF
TRBJ1-3,TRBD1,TRBV28,.,TGTGCCAGCAGCCCCGGGACAGGGGCCTACTCTGGAAACACCATATATTTT,CASSPGTGAYSGNTIYF
TRBJ1-1,.,TRBV7-9,.,TGTGCCAGCAGCTTACTACAGTCAAACACTGAAGCTTCCTTT,CASSLLQSNTEASF
TRBJ2-4,TRBD2,TRBV7-9,.,TGTGCCAGCAGCCTCGGCGGGGGGGACTGGGGACTTCTCTTC,CASSLGGGDWGLLF
TRBJ1-2,.,TRBV19,once,TGTGCCAGTAGGGAGCAGGGTGACTATGGCTACACCTTC,CASREQGDYGYTF
TRBJ2-7,.,TRBV4-1,few,TGCGCCAGCAGCCAAGACCCAATGGCGGTACGACTGGGGCGCGAGCAGTACTTC,CASSQDPMAVRLGREQYF
TRBJ2-7,.,TRBV28,.,TGTGCCAGTGGGGGCAGGCGGCACTCCTACGAGCAGTACTTC,CASGGRRHSYEQYF
TRBJ1-1,.,TRBV7-8,.,TGTGCCAGCAGCTTAAGCAGGGCCCAGGCCGTCTTT,CASSLSRAQAVF
TRBJ2-3,.,TRBV7-8,.,TGTGCCACCGCTCCCGACAGGACGAGGCGCACAGATACGCAGTATTTT,CATAPDRTRRTDTQYF
TRBJ2-6,.,TRBV5-1,.,TGCGCCAGCAGCTCCACAATGGGGGGAACTGGGGCCAACGTCCTGACTTTC,CASSSTMGGTGANVLTF
TRBJ1-1,.,TRBV19,.,TGTGCCAGTAAGATTCCGACAGGGAACACTGAAGCTTTCTTT,CASKIPTGNTEAFF
TRBJ2-5,TRBD1,TRBV27,.,TGTGCCAGCAGTTACAGGGTGGACAGGGAACAAGAGACCCAGTACTTC,CASSYRVDREQETQYF
TRBJ1-4,TRBD1,TRBV28,.,TGTGCCAGCAGGCGCGACAGGGGTTTTAATGAAAAACTGTTTTTT,CASRRDRGFNEKLFF
TRBJ2-3,.,TRBV5-4,.,TGTGCCAGCAGCTTGAACCCGGGAAGCACAGATACGCAGTATTTT,CASSLNPGSTDTQYF
TRBJ1-2,TRBD1,TRBV6-1,.,TGTGCCAGCAGTGAAGCGACAGGGACGAGGTATGGCTACACCTTC,CASSEATGTRYGYTF
TRBJ1-5,TRBD1,TRBV7-2,.,TGTGCCAGCAGCTTAAGTACAGGGGGCAATCAGCCCCAGCATTTT,CASSLSTGGNQPQHF
TRBJ2-2,TRBD1,TRBV5-5,.,TGTGCCAGCAGCTTTCGGACAGGGGGGAACACCGGGGAGCTGTTTTTT,CASSFRTGGNTGELFF
TRBJ2-5,TRBD1,TRBV5-4,.,TGTGCCAGCAGCCGTGGACAGGGATTTTTAGAGACCCAGTACTTC,CASSRGQGFLETQYF
TRBJ1-5,TRBD1,TRBV7-2,.,TGTGCCAGCAGCCTCAGGACAGGTGCGGATCAGCCCCAGCATTTT,CASSLRTGADQPQHF
TRBJ1-5,.,TRBV2,medium-sized,TGTGCCAGCAGTGTACAGGGCAATCAGCCCCAGCATTTT,CASSVQGNQPQHF
TRBJ2-1,TRBD2,TRBV6-1,.,TGTGCCAGCAGACCACTAGCGGGGGGGCCAGGTGAGCAGTTCTTC,CASRPLAGGPGEQFF
TRBJ1-1,TRBD1,TRBV10-3,.,TGTGCCATCAGCGAGAGGTTGGACAGGGGTCTTGATGAAGCTTTCTTT,CAISERLDRGLDEAFF
TRBJ2-3,.,TRBV15,.,TGTGCCACCAGCAGAGAGGAGGGTGGGGCAGATACGCAGTATTTT,CATSREEGGADTQYF
TRBJ2-1,TRBD1,TRBV19,once,TGTGCCAGCAATTCGGACAGGGGTTACAATGAGCAGTTCTTC,CASNSDRGYNEQFF
TRBJ1-5,.,TRBV6-6,once,TGTGCCAGCAGCCCGCGGGACTTCTATTCCAATCAGCCCCAGCATTTT,CASSPRDFYSNQPQHF
TRBJ1-6,.,TRBV4-1,.,TGCGCCAGCAGCCCCGCCGGTATTTCACCCCTCCACTTT,CASSPAGISPLHF
TRBJ1-5,TRBD1,TRBV29-1,.,TGCAGCGTTGCCCTCGGGACAGGTAGCAATCAGCCCCAGCATTTT,CSVALGTGSNQPQHF
TRBJ1-6,.,TRBV5-1,.,TGCGCCAGCAGCTCCCAGGGGTTATATAATTCACCCCTCCACTTT,CASSSQGLYNSPLHF
TRBJ1-3,.,TRBV5-8,.,TGTGCCAGCAGCTTGGCAGGCGGACACTCTGGAAACACCATATATTTT,CASSLAGGHSGNTIYF
TRBJ2-1,.,TRBV30,.,TGTGCCTGGAGTAGGGCAGCCTTCTTGGACGGGTTCTTC,CAWSRAAFLDGFF
TRBJ2-1,TRBD2,TRBV4-2,.,TGTGCCAGCAGCCAGGAGACTAGCGGGATTGAGCAGTTCTTC,CASSQETSGIEQFF
TRBJ2-1,.,TRBV2,once,TGTGCCAGCAGTGAGGACCCGGTCTCGAATGAGCAGTTCTTC,CASSEDPVSNEQFF
TRBJ2-2,.,TRBV28,.,TGTGCCAGCACCTGGGGTAGTATGAGAGACGGGGAGCTGTTTTTT,CASTWGSMRDGELFF
TRBJ1-1,TRBD1,TRBV5-1,few,TGCGCCAGCAGCCCCGGGACAGGGAACACTGAAGCTTTCTTT,CASSPGTGNTEAFF
TRBJ1-5,.,TRBV30,few,TGTGCCTGGGGCTTGGGGAATCAGCCCCAGCATTTT,CAWGLGNQPQHF
TRBJ1-3,.,TRBV28,.,TGTGCCAGCAGTTTAGAAAACACCATATATTTT,CASSLENTIYF
TRBJ2-5,.,TRBV11-2,.,TGTGCCAGCAGCTTAGCATCAGGGGGAGGAGAGACCCAGTACTTC,CASSLASGGGETQYF
TRBJ2-2,.,TRBV7-9,.,TGTGCCAGCAGCTTAACCAGGTCTGCGAACACCGGGGAGCTGTTTTTT,CASSLTRSANTGELFF
TRBJ1-5,.,TRBV19,.,TGTGCCAGTAGTATAGGCCTCAGGGTTAGCAATCAGCCCCAGCATTTT,CASSIGLRVSNQPQHF
TRBJ2-2,.,TRBV5-1,.,TGCGCCAGCCGACAGACAAACACCGGGGAGCTGTTTTTT,CASRQTNTGELFF
TRBJ1-2,.,TRBV7-3,.,TGTGCCAGCAGCTCAGGGTTTGGATATGGCTACACCTTC,CASSSGFGYGYTF
TRBJ2-1,.,TRBV2,.,TGTGCCAGCATTCGGGCAGGGGCGTACAATGAGCAGTTCTTC,CASIRAGAYNEQFF
TRBJ1-2,TRBD1,TRBV28,.,TGTGCCAGCAGCGCCCTGGGACAGCCCGATGGCTACACCTTC,CASSALGQPDGYTF
TRBJ2-3,TRBD1,TRBV13,.,TGTGCCAGCAGCTCACGGACAGGGGACACAGATACGCAGTATTTT,CASSSRTGDTDTQYF
TRBJ1-2,.,TRBV13,few,TGTGCCAGCAGCTTATCAGGGACTGGCTACACCTTC,CASSLSGTGYTF
TRBJ2-5,TRBD1,TRBV7-7,.,TGTGCTAGCAGCCCGGATCCAACAGGGGGTAGGGCCCAGTACTTC,CASSPDPTGGRAQYF
TRBJ2-2,.,TRBV29-1,.,TGCAGCGCGGCACGAGCGAACACCGGGGAGCTGTTTTTT,CSAARANTGELFF
TRBJ1-5,.,TRBV19,few,TGTGCCAGTAGTATAAGAAGCAGGGGAAATAGCAATCAGCCCCAGCATTTT,CASSIRSRGNSNQPQHF
TRBJ2-5,TRBD2,TRBV6-1,once,TGTGCCAGCAGTGAAGGCGGGAGCCGCGATGAGACCCAGTACTTC,CASSEGGSRDETQYF
TRBJ2-4,.,TRBV6-1,few,TGTGCCAGCATTTGGTTGGGCATTCAGTACTTC,CASIWLGIQYF
TRBJ1-5,.,TRBV19,.,TGTGCCAGTAGTATTTTAGGGGGAAATCAGCCCCAGCATTTT,CASSILGGNQPQHF
TRBJ2-7,.,TRBV7-3,medium-sized,TGTGCCAGCAGCTTAAGGTCGGGCAGCAGCTCCTACGAGCAGTACTTC,CASSLRSGSSSYEQYF
TRBJ2-3,TRBD1,TRBV6-6,.,TGTGCCAGCAGTTACTCGGACAGGCGTAGCACAGATACGCAGTATTTT,CASSYSDRRSTDTQYF
TRBJ1-4,.,TRBV19,.,TGTGCCAGTAAGGGGGGGTTTGCAACTAATGAAAAACTGTTTTTT,CASKGGFATNEKLFF
TRBJ1-5,.,TRBV27,.,TGTGCCAGCAGTTTATCGACGTCGGGCAATCAGCCCCAGCATTTT,CASSLSTSGNQPQHF